One sample yielded the 9 T cell receptor beta chains listed below, sequenced in a study of cytomegalovirus exposure and HLA in healthy donors. This PCR relied on a set of 60 Vbeta primers and 13 Jbeta primers. Measured with immunoSEQ multiplex PCR; TCRdb has only the in-frame clones, and not every one. The sample carries 90,000 or so clones, approximately 71% recorded once. Sequenced input: PBMCs. Receptor source: a woman aged 18-29 years in good health and CMV-seropositive.

The chain couples TRBV4-3 to TRBJ1-2; TRBD1 aligns across 9 bases. CDR3 length: 18 residues. Germline V gives CDR1 LGHNA, CDR2 YSLEER. The J segment lost 8 bases and the V segment lost 0 bases, leaving 16 bases of the junction unmatched. The CDR3 DNA reads TGCGCCAGCAGCCAAGAGCTACAGGGGGCTTTGAGCCTACCGGGCTACACCTTC. This encodes CASSQELQGALSLPGYTF.

There are a few counts of this clone. The CDR3 here is CASSPEGRRNEQFF. DNA for the CDR3: TGTGCCAGCAGCCCGGAGGGGCGCCGGAATGAGCAGTTCTTC. The V call is TRBV7-2, the J call TRBJ2-1, with D tentatively TRBD2 (6 bases). The V and J ends lost 5 bases and 7 bases respectively, with 15 bases between them. CDR3 length: 14 amino acids. Looked up from germline, CDR1 is SGHTA and CDR2 is FQGNSA.

This sequence joins TRBV6-1 and TRBJ1-2; 7 bases fit TRBD1. Trimming took 0 bases from V and 5 from J; bases not matched to a gene: 6. Germline-derived CDR1 and CDR2 are MNHNS and SASEGT. This CDR3 has 15 residues. The CDR3, as DNA: TGTGCCAGCAGTGAAGCGCCGACAGGGTGGTATGGCTACACCTTC. Its protein product is CASSEAPTGWYGYTF.

This clone was seen only a few times. The chain joins TRBV5-1 to TRBJ2-5; 11 positions agree with TRBD2. The germline V gene encodes CDR1 SGHRS and CDR2 YFSETQ. V shed 4 bases, J shed 4 bases, and the junction held 9 bases outside the gene matches. The CDR3 loop spans 16 amino acids. The CDR3 nucleotides read TGCGCCAGCAGCGCGGGTAGCGGGGGGGCCTCAGAGACCCAGTACTTC. It is translated as CASSAGSGGASETQYF.

This clone was seen only once. The V gene is TRBV2, the J gene TRBJ2-1; D gene uncertain. Trimming took off 6 bases at V and 9 bases at J, with 15 bases between the two ends. The CDR3 covers 13 residues. From germline, CDR1 is SNHLY and CDR2 FYNNEI. In nucleotides, the CDR3 is TGTGCCAGCAGCTTAGATTCCAACGGTGAGCAGTTCTTC. Its translation: CASSLDSNGEQFF.

J is TRBJ1-1 and V is TRBV5-1, with D maybe TRBD1 (5 bases). Trimming took 0 bases from V and 4 from J, leaving 13 bases between them. The CDR3 loop spans 15 amino acids. Per germline, CDR1 SGHRS and CDR2 YFSETQ. This chain's CDR3 is CASSLAVSGGTEAFF. CDR3 bases: TGCGCCAGCAGCTTGGCAGTCAGCGGGGGCACTGAAGCTTTCTTT.

The chain is built from TRBV7-6 and TRBJ2-1; 11 nucleotides match TRBD2. Looked up from germline, CDR1 is SGHVS and CDR2 is FNYEAQ. The CDR3 sequence is 15 residues long. After removal of 1 base from V and 9 bases from J, the junction contained 5 bases not matched to a gene. The CDR3 region is CASSLGLAGGAEQFF. The CDR3 DNA reads as TGTGCCAGCAGCTTAGGGCTAGCGGGAGGTGCTGAGCAGTTCTTC.

The chain employs TRBV5-4 and TRBJ2-2; weak D call: TRBD2 (5 bases). CDR3 length equals 15 residues. CDR1 and CDR2 (germline): SGHNT, YYREEE (reference sequence). The V and J ends lost 0 bases and 9 bases respectively, with 15 bases between them. In nucleotides, the CDR3 is TGTGCCAGCAGCTTGGACCTAGCTTGGGAATGGGAGCTGTTTTTT. Protein sequence: CASSLDLAWEWELFF.

The gene calls are TRBV2 and TRBJ2-7; D gene ambiguous. The V gene lost 8 bases and the J gene lost 2 bases, with 10 bases spanning the gap. Germline V gene sequence: CDR1 SNHLY, CDR2 FYNNEI. The CDR3 extends over 12 amino acids. The CDR3 is CASRGNTYEQYF. CDR3 DNA sequence: TGTGCCAGCCGAGGAAACACCTACGAGCAGTACTTC.